A single sample is the source of the 24 T cell receptor beta chains below, sequenced in a study of blood T cell dynamics during melanoma immunotherapy. TCRdb's copy holds only in-frame clones and misses some; the assay was immunoSEQ multiplex PCR. The sample includes around 12,000 clones, roughly 83% seen only once; the top ten take approximately 9%. The sample's time point: pre-treatment baseline. The input for sequencing was blood, taken from a patient treated with checkpoint blockade. These receptor sequences come from a human donor with melanoma.

The chain is built from TRBV7-9 and TRBJ1-3; 8 nucleotides agree with TRBD1. With 5 bases clipped from V and 4 bases from J, the junction kept 13 bases outside the gene matches. The CDR3 totals 17 residues. Germline V gives CDR1 SEHNR, CDR2 FQNEAQ (reference sequence). The CDR3 reads CASSPLAGGRFGNTIYF. CDR3 DNA: TGTGCCAGCAGCCCGCTCGCAGGGGGCAGATTCGGAAACACCATATATTTT.

This chain connects TRBV5-1 to TRBJ1-3, with D unclear. The V gene's germline CDR1 is SGHRS and CDR2 YFSETQ. Trimming took off 0 bases at V and 0 bases at J, with 10 bases between the two ends. This CDR3 spans 16 amino acids. The CDR3 nucleotides read TGCGCCAGCAGCTTGGAGTTCGGGGACTCTGGAAACACCATATATTTT. Translating gives CASSLEFGDSGNTIYF. The whole variable domain, remainder taken from reference TRBV5-1 and TRBJ1-3, is KAGVTQTPRYLIKTRGQQVTLSCSPISGHRSVSWYQQTPGQGLQFLFEYFSETQRNKGNFPGRFSGRQFSNSRSEMNVSTLELGDSALYLCASSLEFGDSGNTIYFGEGSWLTVV.

The V gene is TRBV15, the J gene TRBJ1-4; D gene unclear. The germline gives CDR1 LNHNV, CDR2 YYDKDF (reference sequence). With 1 base removed from V and 5 bases from J, the gap between germline ends came to 8 bases. This CDR3 comprises 14 residues. CDR3 sequence (DNA): TGTGCCACCAGCAGAGGGGCGGCCAATGAAAAACTGTTTTTT. Amino acid sequence: CATSRGAANEKLFF.

CDR3: CASRSQARTGVQETQYF. CDR3 in DNA: TGTGCCAGCAGGTCCCAAGCCAGAACAGGGGTCCAAGAGACCCAGTACTTC. This chain uses TRBV7-8 with TRBJ2-5; 7 bases fit TRBD1. Losses at the gene ends were 6 bases for V and 1 base for J; bases not matched to a gene: 14. The germline V gene encodes CDR1 SGHVS and CDR2 FQNEAQ. This CDR3 has 17 residues.

V and J are TRBV11-2 and TRBJ1-2, with 10 positions matching TRBD1. With V trimmed by 3 bases and J by 5 bases, 6 bases remained unmatched. The CDR3 sequence is 15 residues long. The germline V gene encodes CDR1 SGHAT and CDR2 FQNNGV. CDR3 region: CASSFFRGQGYGYTF. CDR3 bases: TGTGCCAGCAGCTTCTTTCGGGGACAGGGGTATGGCTACACCTTC. Complete variable domain (other parts from reference TRBV11-2 and TRBJ1-2): EAGVAQSPRYKIIEKRQSVAFWCNPISGHATLYWYQQILGQGPKLLIQFQNNGVVDDSQLPKDRFSAERLKGVDSTLKIQPAKLEDSAVYLCASSFFRGQGYGYTFGSGTRLTVV.

The V and J genes are TRBV29-1 and TRBJ2-1, with 9 bases identical to TRBD2. CDR3 size: 16 residues. The V gene end was trimmed by 1 base and the J gene end by 2 bases; junction bases not matched to a gene: 6. From germline, CDR1 is SQVTM and CDR2 ANQGSEA. The CDR3 protein is CSVEVLTSGTYNEQFF. The CDR3 DNA follows: TGCAGCGTTGAAGTATTGACTAGCGGCACCTACAATGAGCAGTTCTTC.

The chain combines TRBV5-1 with TRBJ1-2; possibly TRBD1 for D (6 bases). Trimming took 0 bases from V and 4 from J, leaving 13 bases between them. Germline values: CDR1 SGHRS, CDR2 YFSETQ. The CDR3 contains 15 residues. CDR3 DNA: TGCGCCAGCAGCTTGGACGTCAGGGGCGGCTATGGCTACACCTTC. It translates to CASSLDVRGGYGYTF. Combining the CDR3 with reference TRBV5-1 and TRBJ1-2 gives the whole variable domain KAGVTQTPRYLIKTRGQQVTLSCSPISGHRSVSWYQQTPGQGLQFLFEYFSETQRNKGNFPGRFSGRQFSNSRSEMNVSTLELGDSALYLCASSLDVRGGYGYTFGSGTRLTVV.

This rearrangement joins TRBV5-8 to TRBJ2-1; TRBD2 is a possible D gene (7 bases). CDR1 SGHTS and CDR2 YDEGEE come from the germline V gene. V gave up 1 base and J gave up 9 bases, with 20 bases separating them. The CDR3 loop spans 16 amino acids. The CDR3 protein is CASSLTTGQGGGEQFF. CDR3 nucleotides: TGTGCCAGCAGCTTGACTACGGGTCAGGGAGGGGGTGAGCAGTTCTTC.

This chain links TRBV27 with TRBJ2-3; 7 bases line up with TRBD2. The CDR3 runs 15 residues. V lost 6 bases to trimming and J lost 1 base; unmatched junction nucleotides: 7. Looked up from germline, CDR1 is MNHEY and CDR2 is SMNVEV (reference sequence). DNA of the CDR3: TGTGCCAGCAGAGCGGGGCGGGACCGCACAGATACGCAGTATTTT. It encodes CASRAGRDRTDTQYF.

The CDR3 loop is CASSYDAVNTEAFF. In nucleotides, the CDR3 is TGTGCCAGCAGTTACGATGCGGTGAACACTGAAGCTTTCTTT. The chain combines TRBV6-5 with TRBJ1-1; D not certain. Germline CDR1 and CDR2: MNHEY and SVGAGI. Trimming pared 2 bases from V and 0 bases from J, leaving 7 bases between. CDR3 length: 14 residues.

Regarding this clone: Germline and junction disagree at one end, which may indicate a read error. The chain has TRBV14 and TRBJ1-2; maybe TRBD1 (5 bases). This CDR3 region has 13 residues. Germline V CDR1 and CDR2: SGHDN, FVKESK. DNA for the CDR3: TGTGCCAGCAGCCAAATTTCCCGACAGTTCCTAATCTTC. It is translated as CASSQISRQFLIF.

The CDR3 bases are TGTGCCAGCAGTAAAGAACTAGCGGGATACACCGGGGAGCTGTTTTTT. Protein: CASSKELAGYTGELFF. The gene calls are TRBV6-1 and TRBJ2-2; 10 bases align to TRBD2. This CDR3 contains 16 residues. Germline assignment: CDR1 MNHNS and CDR2 SASEGT. Trimming took 5 bases from V and 3 from J; bases not matched to a gene: 6.

This chain connects TRBV7-9 to TRBJ2-1, with 8 bases identical to TRBD2. Unmatched junction bases numbered 1, after V lost 1 base and J lost 2 bases. In germline, CDR1 is SEHNR, CDR2 FQNEAQ (reference sequence). This CDR3 has 15 amino acids. The CDR3 region has the DNA TGTGCCAGCAGCTTAGACGGGAGGGCCTACAATGAGCAGTTCTTC. Its translation: CASSLDGRAYNEQFF.

The chain combines TRBV6-5 with TRBJ2-1, with a tentative D call TRBD2 (7 bases). The germline gives CDR1 MNHEY, CDR2 SVGAGI. V lost 2 bases to trimming and J lost 7 bases, with 12 bases between them. The CDR3 runs to 14 residues. The CDR3, as DNA: TGTGCCAGCAGTTACCGGGGGGCTTTGAATGAGCAGTTCTTC. Its protein is CASSYRGALNEQFF.

The gene calls are TRBV27 and TRBJ1-4, with no clear D. This CDR3 has 14 residues. Trimming shortened V by 4 bases and J by 0 bases, and 6 bases separated the two germline ends. Germline V CDR1 and CDR2: MNHEY, SMNVEV (reference sequence). CDR3 in amino acids: CASSSLSTNEKLFF. The CDR3 coding sequence is TGTGCCAGCAGTTCCCTTTCAACTAATGAAAAACTGTTTTTT.

V and J are TRBV9 and TRBJ1-1; tentatively, D is TRBD1 (5 bases). Germline V gene sequence: CDR1 SGDLS, CDR2 YYNGEE. Trimming left V 0 bases short and J 0 bases short, with 6 bases between. The CDR3 length is 14 residues. CDR3 bases: TGTGCCAGCAGCGTAGAGGGGATGAACACTGAAGCTTTCTTT. The encoded protein is CASSVEGMNTEAFF.

This clone has only a few counts. V usage is TRBV5-5 and J usage is TRBJ1-2, with D unresolved. CDR1 is SGHKS, CDR2 YYEKEE, per germline (reference sequence). Trimming took 2 bases from V and 0 from J, leaving 11 bases between them. This CDR3 comprises 15 residues. The CDR3 region is CASSFSPSSNYGYTF. CDR3 in DNA: TGTGCCAGCAGCTTTTCCCCGTCCTCTAACTATGGCTACACCTTC. The full variable domain, with the rest looked up from reference TRBV5-5 and TRBJ1-2, is DAGVTQSPTHLIKTRGQQVTLRCSPISGHKSVSWYQQVLGQGPQFIFQYYEKEERGRGNFPDRFSARQFPNYSSELNVNALLLGDSALYLCASSFSPSSNYGYTFGSGTRLTVV.

The chain is built from TRBV5-4 and TRBJ2-3, with 8 bases fitting TRBD2. The CDR3 covers 15 residues. V dropped 2 bases and J dropped 3; count of bases not matched to a gene: 5. The germline V gene has CDR1 SGHNT and CDR2 YYREEE (reference sequence). The CDR3 coding sequence is TGTGCCAGCAGCTTCGGTCTAGCGGGTACAGATACGCAGTATTTT. It codes for CASSFGLAGTDTQYF.

The genes are TRBV5-1 and TRBJ2-2; 15 bases fit TRBD2. CDR3 length: 15 residues. CDR1 SGHRS and CDR2 YFSETQ come from the germline V gene. V shed 6 bases, J shed 7 bases, and the junction held 4 bases outside the gene matches. Written as DNA, the CDR3 is TGCGCCAGCACCCGGACTAGCGGGAGGGGCGGGGAGCTGTTTTTT. Protein product: CASTRTSGRGGELFF.

The chain links TRBV11-3 to TRBJ2-3; 13 bases line up with TRBD2. The germline V gene has CDR1 SGHNT and CDR2 YENEEA. CDR3 length equals 16 residues. Trimming took 5 bases from V and 3 from J; bases not matched to a gene: 5. Here the CDR3 reads CASSPGTSGETDTQYF. In DNA form, the CDR3 reads TGTGCCAGCAGCCCGGGGACTAGCGGGGAAACAGATACGCAGTATTTT.

The chain uses TRBV6-6 and TRBJ2-1; TRBD2 is a possible D gene (5 bases). The CDR3 is 12 amino acids. CDR1 is MNHNY and CDR2 is SVGAGI in the germline V gene (reference sequence). Trimming cost V 6 bases and J 8 bases, with 11 bases left between them. As DNA, the CDR3 is TGTGCCAGCAGGGGTAGCGCCGATGAGCAGTTCTTC. It translates to CASRGSADEQFF.

Only a few counts were recorded for this clone. The chain couples TRBV19 to TRBJ2-1; 12 nucleotides agree with TRBD1. The CDR3 consists of 14 residues. V dropped 4 bases and J dropped 8; count of bases not matched to a gene: 3. The germline V gene encodes CDR1 LNHDA and CDR2 SQIVND (reference sequence). This CDR3 reads CASSRGQGAYEQFF. The CDR3 DNA is TGTGCCAGTAGTAGGGGACAGGGGGCGTATGAGCAGTTCTTC.

The chain employs TRBV6-5 and TRBJ1-1; TRBD1 agrees at 7 bases. CDR1 is MNHEY and CDR2 is SVGAGI in the germline V gene. V shed 2 bases, J shed 0 bases, and the junction held 3 bases outside the gene matches. CDR3 length: 15 amino acids. The CDR3 spells CASSYGDRLNTEAFF. CDR3 coding DNA: TGTGCCAGCAGTTACGGGGACAGACTGAACACTGAAGCTTTCTTT.

This sequence joins TRBV11-3 and TRBJ2-4; 8 bases map to TRBD2. The germline V gene has CDR1 SGHNT and CDR2 YENEEA. After removal of 2 bases from V and 2 bases from J, the junction contained 5 bases not matched to a gene. The CDR3 loop spans 16 amino acids. The CDR3 is CASSLYGGGSKNIQYF. In DNA, the CDR3 is TGTGCCAGCAGCTTATACGGGGGGGGATCCAAAAACATTCAGTACTTC.